The sequence of this T cell receptor (beta chain) was determined in a study of CD8 T cells in Susac syndrome. Findings and caveats of the study: The number of individuals included in the study's TCR sequencing and HLA analysis was acknowledged as relatively small.

An amount of RNA that ranged from 0.5 to 1 ug was reverse transcribed with random hexamers. The immunoSEQ assay covered 54 Vbeta and 13 Jbeta segments for CDR3. TCRdb used MiXCR to reprocess the immunoSEQ multiplex PCR reads, holding one entry per CDR3 protein. Of some 180,000 distinct CDR3 sequences in the sample, about 93% are singletons; the top ten hold approximately 0.1%. A remark on this clonotype: Its target is not known.

From blood CD8+ and CD4+ T cells, the TCR beta chain was sequenced. V lost 7 bases, J lost 2 bases, and 15 bases lay in between. This CDR3 spans 15 amino acids. The receptor's source is a human donor in good health. The sample taken for sequencing was CD4+ T cells from PBMCs. The V call is TRBV12-3 or TRBV12-4, the J call TRBJ1-3; D not resolved. The CDR3 sequence is CASNGVAETGNTIYF. CDR3 DNA sequence: TGTGCCAGCAATGGAGTGGCGGAGACTGGAAACACCATATATTTT.